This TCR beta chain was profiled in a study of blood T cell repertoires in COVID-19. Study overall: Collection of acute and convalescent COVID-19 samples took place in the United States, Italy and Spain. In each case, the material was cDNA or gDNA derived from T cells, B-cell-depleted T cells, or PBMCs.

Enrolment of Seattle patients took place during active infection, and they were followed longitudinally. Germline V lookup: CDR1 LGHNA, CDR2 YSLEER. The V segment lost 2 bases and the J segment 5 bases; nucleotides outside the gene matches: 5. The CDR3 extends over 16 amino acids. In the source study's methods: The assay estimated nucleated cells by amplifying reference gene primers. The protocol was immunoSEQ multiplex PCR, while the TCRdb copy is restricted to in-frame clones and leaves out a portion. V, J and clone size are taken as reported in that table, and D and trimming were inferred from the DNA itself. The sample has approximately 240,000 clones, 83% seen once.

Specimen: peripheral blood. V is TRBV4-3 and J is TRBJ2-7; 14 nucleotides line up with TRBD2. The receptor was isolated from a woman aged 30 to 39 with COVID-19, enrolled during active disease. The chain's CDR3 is CASSQNPGLAGDEQYF. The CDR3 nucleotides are TGCGCCAGCAGCCAAAACCCGGGACTAGCGGGAGACGAGCAGTACTTC.